This T cell receptor beta chain was sequenced during a study of T cell responses to AZD1222 COVID-19 vaccine. Findings of the study overall: The study found vaccine-associated CD4 TCRs spanning spike, dominant at 160-218 and 743-854. Among spike-specific TCRs, nearly half reportedly target unmutated variant regions. After two AZD1222 doses, spike-specific TCR breadth and depth rose versus day 0.

The repertoire was sequenced with immunoSEQ multiplex PCR; TCRdb's copy has only in-frame clones and lacks some. The sample lists under 85,000 clones; just over 90% were seen once. This clone was seen only a few times. Its target is unknown. Investigators merged groups given second doses at roughly 4 or roughly 12 weeks. The CDR3 contains 14 residues. CDR1 LNHDA and CDR2 SQIVND come from the germline V gene (reference sequence). V lost 4 bases to trimming and J lost 4 bases, with 13 bases between them. This TCR was sampled from an adult who received the AZD1222 COVID-19 vaccine. The chain is built from TRBV19 and TRBJ1-1, with D possibly matching TRBD1 (6 bases). Sequencing used peripheral blood, obtained 28 days after the second AZD1222 dose. The CDR3 DNA reads TGTGCCAGTAGTAGCGAGGGGGGTAGCACTGAAGCTTTCTTT. This codes for CASSSEGGSTEAFF.